This passage covers 32 T cell receptor beta chains from one sample sequenced in a study of cytomegalovirus exposure and HLA in healthy donors. PCR used 60 Vbeta primers and 13 Jbeta primers. Data came from immunoSEQ multiplex PCR; TCRdb stores just in-frame clones and leaves some out. The profile shows about 120,000 clones, around 65% of them singletons. Sequencing was carried out using PBMCs. The receptors come from a man aged 18-30 years in good health and CMV-seronegative.

The chain recombines TRBV18 with TRBJ2-5; 9 nucleotides agree with TRBD1. V shed 5 bases, J shed 0 bases, and the junction held 22 bases outside the gene matches. This CDR3 has 21 amino acids. Germline lookup yields CDR1 KGHSH and CDR2 LQKENI. The CDR3 DNA sequence: TGTGCCAGCTCATCTCAGTCCGGGACAGGGATAATAATACCAAACCAAGAGACCCAGTACTTC. Translating it yields CASSSQSGTGIIIPNQETQYF.

The chain links TRBV7-9 to TRBJ2-3; D perhaps matches TRBD2 (6 bases). This CDR3 region has 14 residues. Trimming stripped 6 bases from V and 1 base from J, with 11 bases between. Germline V gene lookup returns CDR1 SEHNR and CDR2 FQNEAQ (reference sequence). CDR3 region: CASRGGRGTDTQYF. In DNA, the CDR3 is TGTGCCAGCAGGGGGGGAAGGGGCACAGATACGCAGTATTTT.

This clone was seen a few times. The same CDR3 arises from other DNA sequences in this sample as well. This chain uses TRBV28 with TRBJ1-3; no clear D. The germline gives CDR1 MDHEN, CDR2 SYDVKM. V was pared by 3 bases and J by 4 bases, with 4 bases between. The CDR3 is 12 residues long. The CDR3 reads CASSFRGNTIYF. In DNA, the CDR3 is TGTGCCAGCAGTTTTCGGGGAAACACCATATATTTT.

This clone was found a few times. V usage is TRBV7-2 and J usage is TRBJ2-3, with TRBD2 matching over 9 bases. The CDR3 is 17 amino acids. V trimming: 3 bases; J trimming: 6 bases; junction bases outside the gene matches: 13. Germline CDR1 is SGHTA and CDR2 is FQGNSA. The CDR3 spells CASSFKKAGGPLDTQYF. The CDR3, as DNA: TGTGCCAGCAGCTTCAAAAAGGCGGGAGGGCCTCTGGATACGCAGTATTTT.

This rearrangement joins TRBV20-1 to TRBJ2-1, with unresolved D. Germline loops: CDR1 DFQATT, CDR2 SNEGSKA (reference sequence). CDR3 length: 10 amino acids. Between the trimmed V and J ends, which lost 3 bases and 8 bases, there was a span of 5 bases. In DNA form, the CDR3 reads TGCAGTGCTAGTATCGATGAGCAGTTCTTC. Translating gives CSASIDEQFF.

This chain uses TRBV9 with TRBJ2-5; no clear D. The V gene lost 3 bases and the J gene lost 5 bases, with 14 bases spanning the gap. CDR1 and CDR2 from the germline V gene are SGDLS and YYNGEE. The CDR3 runs to 14 residues. CDR3 sequence (DNA): TGTGCCAGCAGCGCCCGGATTGGGCTTGAGACCCAGTACTTC. It is translated as CASSARIGLETQYF. The full variable domain, rest sourced from reference TRBV9 and TRBJ2-5, is DSGVTQTPKHLITATGQRVTLRCSPRSGDLSVYWYQQSLDQGLQFLIQYYNGEERAKGNILERFSAQQFPDLHSELNLSSLELGDSALYFCASSARIGLETQYFGPGTRLLVL.

V is TRBV27 and J is TRBJ2-7; no definite D call. From germline, CDR1 is MNHEY and CDR2 SMNVEV (reference sequence). V was cut by 9 bases and J by 2 bases, with 8 bases left in between. The CDR3 sequence is 11 residues long. DNA for the CDR3: TGTGCCAGTGGGCGACCCTACGAGCAGTACTTC. It encodes CASGRPYEQYF.

The rearrangement joins TRBV28 to TRBJ1-4; TRBD1 matches at 8 bases. The CDR3 loop spans 16 amino acids. CDR1 and CDR2 from the germline V gene are MDHEN and SYDVKM. The J segment lost 4 bases and the V segment lost 2 bases, leaving 6 bases of the junction unmatched. The chain's CDR3 is CASSLGQGAYNEKLFF. CDR3 in DNA: TGTGCCAGCAGTTTAGGCCAGGGGGCCTATAATGAAAAACTGTTTTTT.

The J gene is TRBJ2-5, the V gene TRBV9, with 8 bases lining up with TRBD2. Germline trimming cut 3 bases from V and 5 bases from J; bases unmatched to any gene: 9. The CDR3 has 15 residues. Germline V gene sequence: CDR1 SGDLS, CDR2 YYNGEE. For the CDR3, the DNA is TGTGCCAGCAGCGGTAGGCAAAGCGGGAGTGAGACCCAGTACTTC. This codes for CASSGRQSGSETQYF.

Only a few counts were recorded for this clone. V gene TRBV14 combines with J gene TRBJ2-5; D might be TRBD1 (6 bases). Germline CDR1 is SGHDN and CDR2 is FVKESK. Trimming cost V 0 bases and J 2 bases, with 10 bases left between them. The CDR3 spans 15 residues. The CDR3 nucleotides read TGTGCCAGCAGCCAAGAATTCACAGGGCAAGAGACCCAGTACTTC. Translating it yields CASSQEFTGQETQYF. The variable domain in full, completed from reference TRBV14 and TRBJ2-5, reads EAGVTQFPSHSVIEKGQTVTLRCDPISGHDNLYWYRRVMGKEIKFLLHFVKESKQDESGMPNNRFLAERTGGTYSTLKVQPAELEDSGVYFCASSQEFTGQETQYFGPGTRLLVL.

In nucleotides, the CDR3 is TGCAGCGTAACAGGATACTCCTACAATGAGCAGTTCTTC. It encodes CSVTGYSYNEQFF. This sequence joins TRBV29-1 and TRBJ2-1, with TRBD1 as a possible D gene (5 bases). V lost 6 bases and J lost 0, with 9 bases in between. The germline V gene has CDR1 SQVTM and CDR2 ANQGSEA. The CDR3 covers 13 residues.

The rearrangement joins TRBV27 to TRBJ1-3; TRBD1 might be the D (5 bases). Trimming pared 2 bases from V and 0 bases from J, leaving 8 bases between. The CDR3 covers 15 residues. Per germline, CDR1 MNHEY and CDR2 SMNVEV (reference sequence). Here the CDR3 reads CASSLTRGSGNTIYF. DNA of the CDR3: TGTGCCAGCAGTTTAACAAGGGGCTCTGGAAACACCATATATTTT.

The chain uses TRBV7-2 and TRBJ2-7; 10 nucleotides line up with TRBD1. CDR1 SGHTA and CDR2 FQGNSA come from the germline V gene. Trimming took 4 bases from V and 12 from J; bases not matched to a gene: 12. The CDR3 runs to 14 residues. CDR3 DNA sequence: TGTGCCAGCAGCTATCCCCAAGACAGGGGGCGGAGGTACTTC. Its translation: CASSYPQDRGRRYF.

The V and J genes are TRBV19 and TRBJ1-5; D call uncertain. The V end lost 3 bases, the J end lost 3 bases, and 9 bases lay between the germline ends. Germline V gene lookup returns CDR1 LNHDA and CDR2 SQIVND (reference sequence). This CDR3 contains 14 residues. The CDR3 spells CASSIGRINQPQHF. DNA for the CDR3: TGTGCCAGTAGTATCGGGAGGATCAATCAGCCCCAGCATTTT.

This clone was observed a few times. This chain connects TRBV18 to TRBJ2-3, with D maybe TRBD2 (6 bases). Deletions cut 2 bases from V and 6 bases from J, with 6 bases between. CDR1 and CDR2 (germline): KGHSH, LQKENI. There are 12 residues in the CDR3. The CDR3 here is CASSPGRDTQYF. The CDR3 DNA reads as TGTGCCAGCTCACCAGGGAGGGATACGCAGTATTTT.

This clone was observed once. One end of the junction varies from germline; a read error may be responsible. CDR3 sequence reads: CPISQTSGGNNEQFF. CDR3 coding DNA: TGTCCCATCAGTCAGACTAGCGGGGGCAACAATGAGCAGTTCTTC. This chain links TRBV10-3 with TRBJ2-1; 12 positions agree with TRBD2. Germline CDR1 ENHRY, CDR2 SYGVKD. The CDR3 contains 15 residues.

The rearrangement joins TRBV28 to TRBJ1-1; D unclear. CDR3 length: 14 residues. The germline V gene has CDR1 MDHEN and CDR2 SYDVKM. Trimming cost V 1 base and J 1 base, with 7 bases left between them. The CDR3 region is CASSLFRGNTEAFF. The CDR3 bases are TGTGCCAGCAGTTTATTCCGGGGGAACACTGAAGCTTTCTTT.

The table lists this clone with a few counts. V usage is TRBV4-2 and J usage is TRBJ2-4; TRBD1 aligns across 9 bases. Germline assignment: CDR1 LGHNA and CDR2 YNFKEQ. This CDR3 region has 15 residues. V lost 4 bases to trimming and J lost 4 bases; unmatched junction nucleotides: 5. This chain's CDR3 is CASSRRTGEKNIQYF. In DNA, the CDR3 is TGTGCCAGCAGCCGCCGGACAGGGGAAAAAAACATTCAGTACTTC.

This clone was seen only once. V is TRBV19 and J is TRBJ1-5, with D unclear. The ends were cut back, 6 bases at V and 4 bases at J, with 19 bases in the middle. The CDR3 runs to 16 residues. Looked up from germline, CDR1 is LNHDA and CDR2 is SQIVND (reference sequence). The CDR3 DNA sequence: TGTGCCAGTAGATCCCTTAGCGGCAGCTTAAATCAGCCCCAGCATTTT. Protein product: CASRSLSGSLNQPQHF.

The rearrangement links TRBV29-1 to TRBJ1-2, with D perhaps TRBD1 (5 bases). The CDR3 covers 10 residues. V gave up 3 bases and J gave up 8 bases, with 7 bases separating them. Germline CDR1 SQVTM, CDR2 ANQGSEA. The CDR3 loop reads CSVEQGGYTF. As DNA, the CDR3 is TGCAGCGTTGAGCAGGGAGGCTACACCTTC.

The DNA for the CDR3 is TGTGCCAGCAGCGGGATACAGGGATTGGGTGAGCAGTACTTC. This encodes CASSGIQGLGEQYF. The chain carries TRBV5-4 and TRBJ2-7, with D possibly matching TRBD1 (6 bases). This CDR3 region has 14 residues. CDR1 SGHNT and CDR2 YYREEE come from the germline V gene (reference sequence). Trimming stripped 4 bases from V and 7 bases from J, with 18 bases between.

There are a few counts of this clone. The chain links TRBV7-9 to TRBJ2-3, with TRBD1 identical over 7 bases. The CDR3 covers 16 residues. Germline CDR1 is SEHNR and CDR2 is FQNEAQ (reference sequence). The V and J ends lost 2 bases and 3 bases, in that order; junction bases with no gene match: 8. The CDR3 sequence is CASSLSQGMGTDTQYF. DNA for the CDR3: TGTGCCAGCAGCTTATCACAGGGGATGGGGACAGATACGCAGTATTTT. The full variable domain, completed using reference TRBV7-9 and TRBJ2-3, is DTGVSQNPRHKITKRGQNVTFRCDPISEHNRLYWYRQTLGQGPEFLTYFQNEAQLEKSRLLSDRFSAERPKGSFSTLEIQRTEQGDSAMYLCASSLSQGMGTDTQYFGPGTRLTVL.

This rearrangement joins TRBV7-9 to TRBJ2-1; D perhaps matches TRBD1 (6 bases). The CDR3 is made up of 14 amino acids. CDR1 is SEHNR and CDR2 is FQNEAQ in the germline V gene (reference sequence). V was trimmed by 2 bases and J by 4 bases, leaving 9 bases between them. The CDR3 loop is CASSLPDSYNEQFF. DNA for the CDR3: TGTGCCAGCAGCTTACCGGACAGTTACAATGAGCAGTTCTTC.

This clone was detected only a few times. The CDR3 here is CAWRDLAGGPYEQYF. CDR3 bases: TGTGCCTGGAGGGACCTAGCGGGAGGCCCCTACGAGCAGTACTTC. The J gene is TRBJ2-7, the V gene TRBV30, with 11 nucleotides matching TRBD2. Trimming cost V 3 bases and J 2 bases; bases outside gene matches: 6. Looked up from germline, CDR1 is GTSNPN and CDR2 is SVGIG (reference sequence). The CDR3 spans 15 residues.

This clone occurred a few times. The chain employs TRBV7-9 and TRBJ2-2, with 9 bases aligning to TRBD1. The CDR3 covers 16 residues. The J segment lost 3 bases and the V segment lost 6 bases, leaving 8 bases of the junction unmatched. Germline values: CDR1 SEHNR, CDR2 FQNEAQ (reference sequence). The CDR3 coding sequence is TGTGCCAGCAGGCCTCCGGGACAGGGATACACCGGGGAGCTGTTTTTT. Translated: CASRPPGQGYTGELFF.

The rearrangement uses TRBV30 and TRBJ2-7; D is perhaps TRBD1 (6 bases). Germline CDR1 reads GTSNPN; CDR2 reads SVGIG (reference sequence). This CDR3 comprises 14 residues. V lost 2 bases, J lost 4 bases, and 15 bases lay in between. CDR3 DNA sequence: TGTGCCTGGAGTAGGGGGTCCCTACTATACGAGCAGTACTTC. Residues: CAWSRGSLLYEQYF.

This sequence joins TRBV7-9 and TRBJ1-6, with TRBD1 matching over 11 bases. V lost 2 bases to trimming and J lost 2 bases; unmatched junction nucleotides: 2. This CDR3 is 17 amino acids long. The germline gives CDR1 SEHNR, CDR2 FQNEAQ (reference sequence). CDR3 in DNA: TGTGCCAGCAGCTTAATGGGACAGGGGGCCTATAATTCACCCCTCCACTTT. Its translation: CASSLMGQGAYNSPLHF.

The chain is built from TRBV19 and TRBJ2-1, with 14 bases that match TRBD2. With V trimmed by 4 bases and J by 10 bases, 6 bases remained unmatched. The CDR3 runs to 15 residues. Germline values: CDR1 LNHDA, CDR2 SQIVND (reference sequence). CDR3 DNA: TGTGCCAGTAGTAGACTAGCGGGAGGGCCGGGGGAGCAGTTCTTC. Translating gives CASSRLAGGPGEQFF.

The chain couples TRBV5-1 to TRBJ2-5; possibly TRBD1 for D (5 bases). Germline CDR1 and CDR2: SGHRS and YFSETQ. This CDR3 is built from 15 residues. The V and J ends lost 2 bases and 4 bases respectively, with 15 bases between them. CDR3 sequence reads: CASSLGAGQGETQYF. Here the CDR3 DNA reads TGCGCCAGCAGCTTAGGGGCAGGTCAAGGAGAGACCCAGTACTTC.

This chain uses TRBV30 with TRBJ1-1; TRBD1 matches at 7 bases. CDR3 length equals 10 residues. Germline loops: CDR1 GTSNPN, CDR2 SVGIG (reference sequence). For the CDR3, the DNA is TGTGGAGGGGGACAGACTGAAGCTTTCTTT. Its protein product is CGGGQTEAFF.

The chain is built from TRBV18 and TRBJ2-2; D might be TRBD1 (8 bases). Germline-derived CDR1 and CDR2 are KGHSH and LQKENI. The length of the CDR3 is 18 residues. Trimming took off 3 bases at V and 2 bases at J, with 19 bases between the two ends. The CDR3 DNA reads TGTGCCAGCTCACCCCGTCAGGGGGCGGGAGATAACACCGGGGAGCTGTTTTTT. Its protein is CASSPRQGAGDNTGELFF.

The gene calls are TRBV27 and TRBJ1-2, with 10 bases that match TRBD1. Unmatched junction bases numbered 1, after V lost 3 bases and J lost 6 bases. The length of the CDR3 is 13 residues. Per the germline V gene, CDR1 is MNHEY and CDR2 is SMNVEV (reference sequence). This CDR3 reads CASSLGTGDGYTF. The CDR3 DNA follows: TGTGCCAGCAGTTTGGGGACAGGGGATGGCTACACCTTC.